This T cell receptor (beta chain) was obtained from a study of control samples from healthy donors and cancer patients. Sequencing was performed with immunoSEQ multiplex PCR; in TCRdb, only in-frame clones are kept and a portion is missing. The table has some 66,000 clones, approximately 85% seen once. Germline CDR1 and CDR2: LNHDA and SQIVND (reference sequence). Trimming cost V 3 bases and J 4 bases; bases outside gene matches: 5. This CDR3 is built from 15 residues. The V and J genes are TRBV19 and TRBJ2-5; TRBD2 agrees at 10 bases. The sequence derives from a man aged 35-49 years in good health. The sequencing input was blood. CDR3 bases: TGTGCCAGTAGTATTATGCCTAGCGGGAGAGAGACCCAGTACTTC. It is translated as CASSIMPSGRETQYF.